The 8 T cell receptor beta chains below all came from one sample that was sequenced in a study of prognosis after radiotherapy for stage I lung cancer. From genomic DNA, two-round multiplex PCR was used to amplify TCR beta CDR3. The authors ran first-round PCR with primers specific to each TRBV and TRBJ gene. Using its own MiXCR run on the multiplex PCR reads, TCRdb lists one record per CDR3 protein. Here the sample spans tens of thousands of distinct CDR3 sequences, 40% to 55% being singletons. Sequenced here: PBMCs, sampled before or after stereotactic body radiation therapy (not recorded which). These receptors were collected from a donor aged 50 or older with non-small cell lung cancer.

This clonotype occurred many times. This rearrangement joins TRBV29-1 to TRBJ1-5; 9 nucleotides line up with TRBD1. The CDR3 totals 14 residues. Germline CDR1 and CDR2: SQVTM and ANQGSEA. V lost 0 bases and J lost 9; bases outside the gene matches: 6. The CDR3, as DNA: TGCAGCGTTGAAGAAGGACAGGGGAAGGGGCCCCAGCATTTT. It translates to CSVEEGQGKGPQHF.

This clonotype was seen only once. This chain connects TRBV7-3 to TRBJ2-3, with D hard to call. The CDR3 is 14 residues long. Between the trimmed V and J ends, which lost 5 bases and 2 bases, there was a span of 11 bases. CDR1 is SGHTA, CDR2 FQGTGA, per germline. CDR3 bases: TGTGCCAGCAGCCGAGCGTTATCCACAGATACGCAGTATTTT. This encodes CASSRALSTDTQYF.

This clonotype has a handful of counts. A read error may be the cause here, since a much bigger clone is one base away. The chain carries TRBV6-2 or TRBV6-3 and TRBJ2-3; the D is unclear. Germline-derived CDR1 and CDR2 are MNHEY and SVGEGT. This CDR3 is 14 amino acids long. CDR3 sequence reads: CGSSLLKRSDTQYF. CDR3 DNA: TGTGGCAGCAGCTTACTCAAACGTTCAGATACGCAGTATTTT.

Notes on this clonotype: Sequence at one end of the junction differs from germline and may be a read error. The chain couples TRBV6-1 to TRBJ1-1; possibly TRBD1 for D (6 bases). Germline V lookup: CDR1 MNHNS, CDR2 SASEGT. CDR3 length equals 15 residues. CDR3 DNA: TGTGCCAGAGCCTGGACGGCAACGAGGGGGACTGAAGCTTTATTT. It specifies CARAWTATRGTEALF.

The genes are TRBV15 and TRBJ2-7; the D is unclear. Germline-derived CDR1 and CDR2 are LNHNV and YYDKDF (reference sequence). CDR3 size: 14 residues. V dropped 0 bases and J dropped 4 bases, with 10 bases sitting between them. The CDR3 bases are TGTGCCACCAGCAGAGAGGTAGCTCAATACGAGCAGTACTTC. Protein product: CATSREVAQYEQYF.

The chain employs TRBV28 and TRBJ2-2; D unclear. The ends were cut back, 3 bases at V and 5 bases at J, with 7 bases in the middle. The length of the CDR3 is 13 residues. Germline-derived CDR1 and CDR2 are MDHEN and SYDVKM. Written as DNA, the CDR3 is TGTGCCAGCAGTTTCTACTCGACCGGGGAGCTGTTTTTT. Translated: CASSFYSTGELFF.

As concerns this clonotype: This is likely an artifact of a read error, given a far larger clone one base away. J is TRBJ2-5 and V is TRBV12-3 or TRBV12-4, with D hard to call. The CDR3 sequence is 11 residues long. The CDR3 protein is CASSFYNEHFF. The CDR3, as DNA: TGTGCCAGCAGTTTTTACAATGAGCATTTCTTC.

This clonotype was picked up many times. The chain is built from TRBV6-8 and TRBJ2-3; D may be TRBD1 or TRBD2 (6 bases each). The CDR3 extends over 14 amino acids. The V end was cut by 7 bases, the J end by 0 bases, with 11 bases between. Per germline, CDR1 MNHGY and CDR2 SAAAGT. The CDR3 bases are TGTGCCAGCAAGGGGGGCCGTAGCACAGATACGCAGTATTTT. Translating gives CASKGGRSTDTQYF.